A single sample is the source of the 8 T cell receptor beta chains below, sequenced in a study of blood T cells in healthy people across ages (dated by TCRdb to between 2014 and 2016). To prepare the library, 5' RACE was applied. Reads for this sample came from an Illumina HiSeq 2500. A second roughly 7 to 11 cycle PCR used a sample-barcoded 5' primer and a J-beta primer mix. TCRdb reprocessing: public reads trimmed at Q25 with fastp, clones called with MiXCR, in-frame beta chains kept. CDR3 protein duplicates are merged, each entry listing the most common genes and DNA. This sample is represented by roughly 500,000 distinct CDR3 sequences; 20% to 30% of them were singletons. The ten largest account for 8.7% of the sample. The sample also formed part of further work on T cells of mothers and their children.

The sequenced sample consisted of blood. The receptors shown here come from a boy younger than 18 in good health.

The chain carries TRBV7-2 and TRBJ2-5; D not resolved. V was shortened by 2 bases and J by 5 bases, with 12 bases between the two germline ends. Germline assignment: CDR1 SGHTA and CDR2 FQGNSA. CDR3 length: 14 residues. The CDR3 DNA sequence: TGTGCCAGCAGCTTATTCGATCAAGCGGAGACCCAGTACTTC. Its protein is CASSLFDQAETQYF.

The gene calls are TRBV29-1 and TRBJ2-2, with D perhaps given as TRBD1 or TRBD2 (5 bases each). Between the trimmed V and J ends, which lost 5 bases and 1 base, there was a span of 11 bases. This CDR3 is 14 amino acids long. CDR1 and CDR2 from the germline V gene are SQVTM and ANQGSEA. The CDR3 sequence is CSVSGRKNTGELFF. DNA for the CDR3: TGCAGCGTTTCGGGACGCAAGAACACCGGGGAGCTGTTTTTT.

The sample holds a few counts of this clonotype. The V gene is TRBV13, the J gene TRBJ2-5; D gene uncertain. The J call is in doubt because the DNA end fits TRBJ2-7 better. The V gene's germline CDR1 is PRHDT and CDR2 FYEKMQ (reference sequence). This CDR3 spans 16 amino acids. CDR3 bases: TGTGCCAGCAGCCCTCAGGAAGGAGAAAGCTCCTACGAGCAGTACTTC. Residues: CASSPQEGESSYEQYF.

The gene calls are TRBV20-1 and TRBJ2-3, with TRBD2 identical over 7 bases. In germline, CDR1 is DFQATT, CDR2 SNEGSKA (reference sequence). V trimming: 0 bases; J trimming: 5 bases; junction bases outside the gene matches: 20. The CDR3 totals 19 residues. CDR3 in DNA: TGCAGTGCTAGAGATCCGGGCCTTCGAGGGAGCGGGGTAATAGATACGCAGTATTTT. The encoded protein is CSARDPGLRGSGVIDTQYF.

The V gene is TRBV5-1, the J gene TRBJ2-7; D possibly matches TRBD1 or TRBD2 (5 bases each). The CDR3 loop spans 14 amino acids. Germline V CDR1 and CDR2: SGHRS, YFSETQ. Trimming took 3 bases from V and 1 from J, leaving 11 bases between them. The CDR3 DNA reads TGCGCCAGCAGCTGGGGGACGGGTTCCTACGAGCAGTACTTC. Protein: CASSWGTGSYEQYF.

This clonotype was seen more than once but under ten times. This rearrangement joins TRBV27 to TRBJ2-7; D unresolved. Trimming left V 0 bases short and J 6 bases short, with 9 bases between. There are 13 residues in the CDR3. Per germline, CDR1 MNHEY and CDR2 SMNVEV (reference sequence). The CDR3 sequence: CASSLSRSSEQYF. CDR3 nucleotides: TGTGCCAGCAGTTTATCGAGGTCATCCGAGCAGTACTTC.

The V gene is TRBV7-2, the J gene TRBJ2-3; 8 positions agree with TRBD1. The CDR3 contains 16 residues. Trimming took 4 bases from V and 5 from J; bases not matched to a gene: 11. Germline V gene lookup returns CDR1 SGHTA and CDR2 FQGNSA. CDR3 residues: CASSYPTGAGKDTQYF. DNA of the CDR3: TGTGCCAGCAGCTACCCGACAGGGGCGGGGAAAGATACGCAGTATTTT.

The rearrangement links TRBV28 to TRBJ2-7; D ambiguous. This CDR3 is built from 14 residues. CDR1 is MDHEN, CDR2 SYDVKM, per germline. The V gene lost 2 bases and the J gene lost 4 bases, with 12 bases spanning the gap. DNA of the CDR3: TGTGCCAGCAGTTTAACCGGCGCTATATACGAGCAGTACTTC. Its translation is CASSLTGAIYEQYF.